This T cell receptor beta chain was obtained from a study of cytomegalovirus exposure and HLA in healthy donors. Data came from immunoSEQ multiplex PCR; TCRdb stores just in-frame clones and leaves some out. The sample has 70,000 or so clones, roughly 94% seen once; the top ten hold approximately 1.5%. Regarding the study as a whole: Through in vitro validation, a few CMV-associated chains were shown to be specific for CMV antigens.

The CDR3 length is 17 residues. Germline CDR1 is SGDLS and CDR2 is YYNGEE. Losses at the gene ends were 2 bases for V and 3 bases for J; bases not matched to a gene: 10. A note on this clone: Its antigen is not identified.

The sequence came from a man aged 18 to 30 in good health and CMV-seropositive. Sequencing input: PBMCs. The chain combines TRBV9 with TRBJ2-3, with 9 bases lining up with TRBD1. The CDR3 sequence is CASSVAPQGQGTDTQYF. CDR3 nucleotides: TGTGCCAGCAGCGTCGCCCCCCAGGGACAGGGAACAGATACGCAGTATTTT.